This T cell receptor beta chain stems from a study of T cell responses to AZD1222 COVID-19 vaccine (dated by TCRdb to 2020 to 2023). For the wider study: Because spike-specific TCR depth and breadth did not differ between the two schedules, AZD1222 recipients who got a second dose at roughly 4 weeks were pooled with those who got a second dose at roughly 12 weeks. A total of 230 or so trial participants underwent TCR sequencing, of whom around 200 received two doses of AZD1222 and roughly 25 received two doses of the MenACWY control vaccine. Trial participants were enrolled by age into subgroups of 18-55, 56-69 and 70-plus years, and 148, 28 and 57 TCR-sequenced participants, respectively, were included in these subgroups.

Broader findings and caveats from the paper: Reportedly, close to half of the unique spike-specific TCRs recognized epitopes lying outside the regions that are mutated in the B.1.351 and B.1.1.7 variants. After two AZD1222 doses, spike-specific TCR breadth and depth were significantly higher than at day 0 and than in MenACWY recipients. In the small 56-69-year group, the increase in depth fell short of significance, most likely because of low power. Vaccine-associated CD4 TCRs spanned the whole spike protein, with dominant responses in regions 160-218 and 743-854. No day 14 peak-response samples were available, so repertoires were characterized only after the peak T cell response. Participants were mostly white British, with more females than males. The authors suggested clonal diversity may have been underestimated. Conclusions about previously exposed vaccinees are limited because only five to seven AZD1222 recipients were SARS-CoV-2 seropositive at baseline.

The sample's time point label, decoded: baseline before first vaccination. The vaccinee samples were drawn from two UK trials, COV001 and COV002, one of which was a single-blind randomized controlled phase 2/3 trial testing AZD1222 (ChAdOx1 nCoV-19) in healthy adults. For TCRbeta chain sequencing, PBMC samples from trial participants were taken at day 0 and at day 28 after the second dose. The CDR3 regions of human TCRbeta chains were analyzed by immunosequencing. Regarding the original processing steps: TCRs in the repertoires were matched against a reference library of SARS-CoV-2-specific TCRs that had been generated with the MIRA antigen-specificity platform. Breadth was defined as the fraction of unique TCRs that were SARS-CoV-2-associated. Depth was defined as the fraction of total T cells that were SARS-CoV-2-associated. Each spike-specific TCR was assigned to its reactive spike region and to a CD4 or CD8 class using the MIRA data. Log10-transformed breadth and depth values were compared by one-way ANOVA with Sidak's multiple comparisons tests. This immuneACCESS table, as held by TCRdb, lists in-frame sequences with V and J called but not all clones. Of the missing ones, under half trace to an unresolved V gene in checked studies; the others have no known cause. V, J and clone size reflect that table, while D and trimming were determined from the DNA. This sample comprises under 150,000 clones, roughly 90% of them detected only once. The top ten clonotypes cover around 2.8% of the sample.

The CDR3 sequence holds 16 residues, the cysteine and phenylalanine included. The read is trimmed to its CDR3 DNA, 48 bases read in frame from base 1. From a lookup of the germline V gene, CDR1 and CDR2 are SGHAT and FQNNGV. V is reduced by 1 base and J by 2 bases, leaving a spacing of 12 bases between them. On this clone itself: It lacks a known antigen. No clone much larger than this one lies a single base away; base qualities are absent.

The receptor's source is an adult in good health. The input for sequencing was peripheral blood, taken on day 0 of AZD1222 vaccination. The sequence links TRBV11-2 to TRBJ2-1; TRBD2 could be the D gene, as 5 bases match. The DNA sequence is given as TGTGCCAGCAGCTTAGTGTGGGCGGGTACCTACAATGAGCAGTTCTTC. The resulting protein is CASSLVWAGTYNEQFF. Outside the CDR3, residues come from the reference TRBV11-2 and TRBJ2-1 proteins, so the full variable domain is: EAGVAQSPRYKIIEKRQSVAFWCNPISGHATLYWYQQILGQGPKLLIQFQNNGVVDDSQLPKDRFSAERLKGVDSTLKIQPAKLEDSAVYLCASSLVWAGTYNEQFFGPGTRLTVL.